These 18 T cell receptor beta chains share one sample of origin, sequenced in a study of Ad26.COV2.S vaccination and SARS-CoV-2 variants. The repertoire was sequenced with immunoSEQ multiplex PCR; TCRdb's copy has only in-frame clones and lacks some. Of a few hundred thousand clones in the sample, 80% to 90% are singletons; the top ten hold about 3%. Treatment denoted: some 19 received Ad26.COV2.S at low or high dose, single or two shots; 5 received placebo; per-sample allocation not given. Day 63 after the first vaccine or placebo injection was the time point for sampling. Source: peripheral blood, taken in a trial of Ad26.COV2.S vaccine versus placebo. The receptor source for this set is a person between 18 and 65 years old who received the Ad26.COV2.S COVID-19 vaccine or a placebo.

This clone was seen a single time. The CDR3 DNA reads as TGCGCCAGCAGCTTGGGGTGGACAGGGGATTATAATGAGCAGTTCTTC. Translation: CASSLGWTGDYNEQFF. The V and J genes are TRBV5-1 and TRBJ2-1, with TRBD1 identical over 9 bases. The CDR3 runs 16 residues. J was trimmed by 7 bases and V by 0 bases; bases with no gene match: 8. The V gene's germline CDR1 is SGHRS and CDR2 YFSETQ.

V gene TRBV3-1 (or the pseudogene TRBV3-2) combines with J gene TRBJ1-1, with TRBD1 matching 7 bases. Germline CDR1 is LGHDT and CDR2 is YNNKEL (reference sequence). Trimming cost V 1 base and J 2 bases; bases outside gene matches: 4. This CDR3 region has 15 residues. DNA for the CDR3: TGTGCCAGCAGCCAAGCGAGACAGGGTAACACTGAAGCTTTCTTT. It specifies CASSQARQGNTEAFF.

The chain is built from TRBV3-1 (or the pseudogene TRBV3-2) and TRBJ2-7; TRBD1 matches 10 bases. Germline CDR1 is LGHDT and CDR2 is YNNKEL (reference sequence). The CDR3 consists of 15 residues. Trimming took 4 bases from V and 6 from J; bases not matched to a gene: 9. DNA of the CDR3: TGTGCCAGCAGCCTATCAGGACAGGGGGTGGTCGAGCAGTACTTC. Its protein is CASSLSGQGVVEQYF.

J is TRBJ1-2 and V is TRBV4-1; a weak D match, TRBD1 (5 bases). In germline, CDR1 is MGHRA, CDR2 YSYEKL. With 0 bases removed from V and 6 bases from J, the gap between germline ends came to 14 bases. The CDR3 extends over 15 amino acids. The DNA for the CDR3 is TGCGCCAGCAGCCAAGACATCGGTGGGGGGGATGGCTACACCTTC. The encoded protein is CASSQDIGGGDGYTF.

This clone showed up just a few times. CDR3 region: CASSVVPAYEQYF. In nucleotides, the CDR3 is TGTGCCAGCAGCGTAGTACCAGCCTACGAGCAGTACTTC. The V and J genes are TRBV9 and TRBJ2-7; D is unclear. In germline, CDR1 is SGDLS, CDR2 YYNGEE. This CDR3 has 13 residues. V lost 0 bases and J lost 2, with 6 bases in between.

The gene calls are TRBV5-1 and TRBJ2-3, with D possibly TRBD1 on 6 matching bases. CDR1 SGHRS and CDR2 YFSETQ come from the germline V gene. The CDR3 is made up of 11 amino acids. V was cut by 4 bases and J by 8 bases, with 8 bases left in between. The CDR3 DNA reads as TGCGCCAGCAGCCAGGGGATTACGCAGTATTTT. Translated: CASSQGITQYF. The whole variable domain, remainder taken from reference TRBV5-1 and TRBJ2-3, is KAGVTQTPRYLIKTRGQQVTLSCSPISGHRSVSWYQQTPGQGLQFLFEYFSETQRNKGNFPGRFSGRQFSNSRSEMNVSTLELGDSALYLCASSQGITQYFGPGTRLTVL.

The rearrangement joins TRBV13 to TRBJ1-2; D remains unclear. V was shortened by 5 bases and J by 2 bases, with 6 bases between the two germline ends. Germline-derived CDR1 and CDR2 are PRHDT and FYEKMQ (reference sequence). The CDR3 has 12 amino acids. CDR3 sequence (DNA): TGTGCCAGCAGCCAAGAAAACTATGGCTACACCTTC. Protein product: CASSQENYGYTF.

The DNA for the CDR3 is TGTGCCAGCAGTGACTCGGCGGAAAGCACAGATACGCAGTATTTT. Translation gives CASSDSAESTDTQYF. The chain carries TRBV6-4 and TRBJ2-3; D is unclear. Trimming removed 0 bases at V and 0 bases at J, with 7 bases between. CDR1 is MRHNA and CDR2 is SNTAGT in the germline V gene. The CDR3 covers 15 residues.

This chain links TRBV9 with TRBJ2-7; 9 bases match TRBD1. This CDR3 region has 15 residues. Trimming took 7 bases from V and 5 from J; bases not matched to a gene: 13. In germline, CDR1 is SGDLS, CDR2 YYNGEE. CDR3 amino acids: CASSVRDRDKDEQYF. For the CDR3, the DNA is TGTGCCAGCTCCGTCCGGGACAGGGATAAGGACGAGCAGTACTTC.

The CDR3 region is CASSLLYNSPLHF. Written as DNA, the CDR3 is TGTGCCAGCAGCTTATTATATAATTCACCCCTCCACTTT. V and J are TRBV13 and TRBJ1-6, with D hard to call. Deletions cut 2 bases from V and 4 bases from J, with 3 bases between. This CDR3 is 13 amino acids long. CDR1 PRHDT and CDR2 FYEKMQ come from the germline V gene (reference sequence). Full variable domain (rest looked up from reference TRBV13 and TRBJ1-6): AAGVIQSPRHLIKEKRETATLKCYPIPRHDTVYWYQQGPGQDPQFLISFYEKMQSDKGSIPDRFSAQQFSDYHSELNMSSLELGDSALYFCASSLLYNSPLHFGNGTRLTVT.

The genes are TRBV5-1 and TRBJ2-5; 8 bases map to TRBD2. V lost 1 base, J lost 5 bases, and 10 bases stayed unmatched. The CDR3 totals 16 residues. Germline V CDR1 and CDR2: SGHRS, YFSETQ. The CDR3 nucleotides read TGCGCCAGCAGCTTGTTCGCGGGGGGCGGGACTGAGACCCAGTACTTC. The encoded protein is CASSLFAGGGTETQYF.

The rearrangement uses TRBV7-2 and TRBJ1-1, with a possible D match to TRBD1 (6 bases). CDR1 SGHTA and CDR2 FQGNSA come from the germline V gene. V lost 5 bases and J 5 bases, leaving 12 bases between the germline ends. This CDR3 is 13 amino acids long. The CDR3 is CASSGGGYTEAFF. CDR3 coding DNA: TGTGCCAGCAGCGGAGGGGGATATACTGAAGCTTTCTTT.

The V gene is TRBV5-1, the J gene TRBJ2-2; 9 bases match TRBD1. Germline loops: CDR1 SGHRS, CDR2 YFSETQ. The CDR3 is made up of 15 amino acids. Germline trimming cut 6 bases from V and 1 base from J; bases unmatched to any gene: 4. The chain's CDR3 is CASTPGQGNTGELFF. The CDR3 DNA reads as TGCGCCAGCACGCCGGGACAGGGGAACACCGGGGAGCTGTTTTTT.

The CDR3 nucleotides are TGCAGTGCCAGCGACAGGCTCGAGCAGTACTTC. Translated: CSASDRLEQYF. This sequence joins TRBV20-1 and TRBJ2-7; D is perhaps TRBD1 (6 bases). The CDR3 loop spans 11 amino acids. Trimming took off 6 bases at V and 6 bases at J, with 12 bases between the two ends. CDR1 DFQATT and CDR2 SNEGSKA come from the germline V gene (reference sequence).

The V and J genes are TRBV6-1 and TRBJ2-7; D uncertain. The V and J ends lost 0 bases and 4 bases respectively, with 7 bases between them. Germline values: CDR1 MNHNS, CDR2 SASEGT. The CDR3 is 13 residues long. CDR3 coding DNA: TGTGCCAGCAGTGAAGCGCAGGAATACGAGCAGTACTTC. Protein sequence: CASSEAQEYEQYF.

This clone was found once. V and J are TRBV5-1 and TRBJ1-6, with 7 bases lining up with TRBD1. The CDR3 spans 16 residues. In germline, CDR1 is SGHRS, CDR2 YFSETQ. With 1 base clipped from V and 8 bases from J, the junction kept 9 bases outside the gene matches. The CDR3 DNA is TGCGCCAGCAGCTTGAGGGTGTCAGGGGGGGATTCACCCCTCCACTTT. Amino acid sequence: CASSLRVSGGDSPLHF.

The CDR3 nucleotides are TGTGCCAGCAGTTTTACAGGGAGGGGCGAGCAGTACTTC. It translates to CASSFTGRGEQYF. V gene TRBV27 combines with J gene TRBJ2-7, with D perhaps TRBD2 (7 bases). CDR1 is MNHEY, CDR2 SMNVEV, per germline (reference sequence). CDR3 length equals 13 residues. V was cut by 3 bases and J by 6 bases, with 12 bases left in between.

CDR3 sequence reads: CASSFGAGGELFF. The CDR3 nucleotides are TGTGCCAGCAGTTTCGGGGCTGGGGGGGAGCTGTTTTTT. This rearrangement joins TRBV27 to TRBJ2-2, with D perhaps assigned TRBD1 or TRBD2 (5 bases each). Germline V lookup: CDR1 MNHEY, CDR2 SMNVEV (reference sequence). The CDR3 is made up of 13 amino acids. With 3 bases removed from V and 8 bases from J, the gap between germline ends came to 10 bases.